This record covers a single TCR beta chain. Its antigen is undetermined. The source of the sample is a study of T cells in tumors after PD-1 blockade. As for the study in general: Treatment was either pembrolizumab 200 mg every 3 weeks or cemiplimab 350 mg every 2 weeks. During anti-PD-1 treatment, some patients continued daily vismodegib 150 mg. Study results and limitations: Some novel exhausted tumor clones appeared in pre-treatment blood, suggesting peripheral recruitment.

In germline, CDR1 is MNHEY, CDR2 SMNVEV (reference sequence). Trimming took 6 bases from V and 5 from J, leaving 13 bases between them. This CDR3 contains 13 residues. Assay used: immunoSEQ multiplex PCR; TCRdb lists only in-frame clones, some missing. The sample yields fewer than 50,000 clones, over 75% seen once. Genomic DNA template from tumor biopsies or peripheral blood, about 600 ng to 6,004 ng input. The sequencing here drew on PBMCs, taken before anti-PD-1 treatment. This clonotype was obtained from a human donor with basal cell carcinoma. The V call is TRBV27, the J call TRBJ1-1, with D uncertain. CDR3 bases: TGTGCCAGCAGCTTGATCAAGGGTACTGAAGCTTTCTTT. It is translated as CASSLIKGTEAFF.